These 27 T cell receptor beta chains came from one sample sequenced in a study of shared clonotypes between healthy human individuals. The data were produced by immunoSEQ multiplex PCR, yet TCRdb's version contains in-frame clones alone and is incomplete. The repertoire holds hundreds of thousands of clones, approximately 95% seen once, with 0.095% to 0.14% in the top ten. CD8 cells regarded as naive lacked CD45RO, were positively chosen for CCR7, and omitted terminally differentiated effector memory CD45RA+ cells. The sample comprised naive CD8+ T cells sorted from blood. The receptors derive from a woman aged 25 to 39 in good health.

The J gene is TRBJ2-7, the V gene TRBV7-9, with D perhaps matching TRBD1 (6 bases). The CDR3 sequence is 15 residues long. In germline, CDR1 is SEHNR, CDR2 FQNEAQ (reference sequence). V shed 5 bases and J shed 4 bases, with 18 bases lying between them. CDR3: CASSPGSGQRYEQYF. The CDR3 coding sequence is TGTGCCAGCAGCCCTGGGTCCGGACAGAGATACGAGCAGTACTTC. The variable domain in full, with the rest retrieved from reference TRBV7-9 and TRBJ2-7, is DTGVSQNPRHKITKRGQNVTFRCDPISEHNRLYWYRQTLGQGPEFLTYFQNEAQLEKSRLLSDRFSAERPKGSFSTLEIQRTEQGDSAMYLCASSPGSGQRYEQYFGPGTRLTVT.

The sample holds one count of this clone. The chain combines TRBV5-6 with TRBJ2-1, with 10 bases matching TRBD1. Germline trimming cut 0 bases from V and 6 bases from J; bases unmatched to any gene: 3. CDR1 and CDR2 from the germline V gene are SGHDT and YYEEEE. There are 15 residues in the CDR3. In nucleotides, the CDR3 is TGTGCCAGCAGCTTGGCGGGGACAGGGGCCAATGAGCAGTTCTTC. It encodes CASSLAGTGANEQFF.

The rearrangement links TRBV7-9 to TRBJ1-1; TRBD1 aligns across 7 bases. The CDR3 length is 15 residues. J gave up 4 bases and V 1 base, and 6 bases lay outside the gene matches. Germline V gene data show CDR1 as SEHNR and CDR2 as FQNEAQ (reference sequence). This chain's CDR3 is CASSLGEDRPTEAFF. DNA for the CDR3: TGTGCCAGCAGCTTAGGGGAGGACAGGCCCACTGAAGCTTTCTTT.

The chain combines TRBV28 with TRBJ2-5; the match to TRBD1 covers 7 bases. The DNA end favors TRBJ2-7, so the J call may be wrong. The CDR3 extends over 13 amino acids. Germline CDR1 MDHEN, CDR2 SYDVKM. This CDR3 is CASSFDRVNEQYF. CDR3 coding DNA: TGTGCCAGCAGTTTTGACAGGGTGAACGAGCAGTACTTC.

Turning to this clone: The sample holds other DNA sequences that translate to the same CDR3. The V gene is TRBV2, the J gene TRBJ2-7; D is ambiguous. The germline CDR1 and CDR2 sequences are SNHLY and FYNNEI. The CDR3 runs 10 residues. The germline V and J ends were trimmed by 4 bases and 4 bases, with 2 bases remaining between them. The CDR3, as DNA: TGTGCCAGCAGTGCATACGAGCAGTACTTC. Its protein is CASSAYEQYF.

V is TRBV28 and J is TRBJ2-2; D is possibly TRBD1 or TRBD2 (5 bases each). Germline V gene data show CDR1 as MDHEN and CDR2 as SYDVKM. Deletions cut 3 bases from V and 3 bases from J, with 14 bases between. This CDR3 region has 16 residues. The CDR3 DNA reads TGTGCCAGCAGTTTTGCTGGGGGAAAGGACACCGGGGAGCTGTTTTTT. It codes for CASSFAGGKDTGELFF.

The rearrangement uses TRBV28 and TRBJ1-2, with 7 positions matching TRBD1. Germline V gene sequence: CDR1 MDHEN, CDR2 SYDVKM. V trimming: 5 bases; J trimming: 0 bases; junction bases outside the gene matches: 6. The CDR3 is made up of 15 amino acids. The CDR3 sequence: CASSIGTVPNYGYTF. The CDR3 nucleotides read TGTGCCAGCAGTATAGGGACAGTTCCTAACTATGGCTACACCTTC.

The CDR3, as DNA: TGTGCCAGCAGCCACAGACAGGCCGGCTGGGTTGGGGCCAACGTCCTGACTTTC. Translated: CASSHRQAGWVGANVLTF. The V call is TRBV14, the J call TRBJ2-6; TRBD1 might be the D (6 bases). Looked up from germline, CDR1 is SGHDN and CDR2 is FVKESK. Deletions cut 3 bases from V and 3 bases from J, with 18 bases between. CDR3 length equals 18 residues.

The V and J genes are TRBV10-3 and TRBJ2-7; the D gene is possibly TRBD1 (6 bases). Trimming shortened V by 7 bases and J by 0 bases, and 13 bases separated the two germline ends. The CDR3 spans 14 residues. CDR1 is ENHRY, CDR2 SYGVKD, per germline. In DNA form, the CDR3 reads TGTGCCATCACCCGGACAGTAGACTCCTACGAGCAGTACTTC. It codes for CAITRTVDSYEQYF.

The V and J genes are TRBV28 and TRBJ2-1; D ambiguous. The CDR3 covers 14 residues. Between the trimmed V and J ends, which lost 5 bases and 6 bases, there was a span of 14 bases. Germline CDR1 and CDR2: MDHEN and SYDVKM. The CDR3 here is CASSPPGLGNEQFF. DNA for the CDR3: TGTGCCAGCAGTCCACCGGGTCTCGGCAATGAGCAGTTCTTC.

The chain has TRBV5-4 and TRBJ1-1, with D possibly being TRBD1 (5 bases). Germline assignment: CDR1 SGHNT and CDR2 YYREEE (reference sequence). The ends were cut back, 4 bases at V and 7 bases at J, with 20 bases in the middle. The CDR3 contains 15 residues. DNA of the CDR3: TGTGCCAGCAGCCTTACAGGTTTGCCAAGTGTTGAAGCTTTCTTT. It yields the protein CASSLTGLPSVEAFF.

The genes are TRBV6-5 and TRBJ2-7; maybe TRBD2 (6 bases). This CDR3 comprises 14 residues. Germline V lookup: CDR1 MNHEY, CDR2 SVGAGI. The V end was cut by 5 bases, the J end by 3 bases, with 14 bases between. CDR3 nucleotides: TGTGCCAGCAGTCCACGGAGGGCGGGCTACGAGCAGTACTTC. Translated, it gives CASSPRRAGYEQYF.

A note on this clone: In the same sample, other DNA sequences code for this CDR3. This chain connects TRBV19 to TRBJ1-1; 7 bases fit TRBD1. V was clipped by 7 bases and J by 0 bases; unmatched bases: 5. The germline V gene has CDR1 LNHDA and CDR2 SQIVND (reference sequence). The CDR3 loop spans 14 amino acids. CDR3 bases: TGTGCCAGTACCCCGACAGGGTTGAACACTGAAGCTTTCTTT. Its protein is CASTPTGLNTEAFF.

The chain combines TRBV9 with TRBJ1-4; D unresolved. The ends were cut back, 3 bases at V and 0 bases at J, with 9 bases in the middle. The CDR3 runs 15 residues. Germline loops: CDR1 SGDLS, CDR2 YYNGEE. The CDR3 DNA is TGTGCCAGCAGCGACGGACGGCCAACTAATGAAAAACTGTTTTTT. Translated, it gives CASSDGRPTNEKLFF.

The chain combines TRBV5-6 with TRBJ2-3; D is possibly TRBD1 or TRBD2 (5 bases each). Trimming removed 4 bases from V and 0 bases from J, with 15 bases in between. The CDR3 runs to 16 residues. The germline gives CDR1 SGHDT, CDR2 YYEEEE. CDR3 nucleotide sequence: TGTGCCAGCAGCCAGGGAGTAGGACGGAGCACAGATACGCAGTATTTT. Translation gives CASSQGVGRSTDTQYF.

The chain uses TRBV19 and TRBJ2-7, with 10 bases aligning to TRBD1. Trimming took 9 bases from V and 3 from J; bases not matched to a gene: 11. The CDR3 contains 15 residues. Germline CDR1 reads LNHDA; CDR2 reads SQIVND (reference sequence). The DNA for the CDR3 is TGTGCCAGCGCGATCACCGGGACAGGGGTCTACGAGCAGTACTTC. Translation: CASAITGTGVYEQYF.

This clone came up once. The rearrangement links TRBV6-1 to TRBJ1-4; D call uncertain. V was cut by 5 bases and J by 0 bases, with 10 bases left in between. The CDR3 extends over 15 amino acids. Germline V CDR1 and CDR2: MNHNS, SASEGT. CDR3 amino acids: CASSPAKTTNEKLFF. In nucleotides, the CDR3 is TGTGCCAGCAGTCCGGCGAAAACAACTAATGAAAAACTGTTTTTT.

The chain carries TRBV5-1 and TRBJ1-1; weak D call: TRBD1 (5 bases). V shed 3 bases and J shed 3 bases, with 12 bases lying between them. The germline CDR1 and CDR2 sequences are SGHRS and YFSETQ. The CDR3 has 14 amino acids. The CDR3 sequence is CASSWVGGYTEAFF. In DNA, the CDR3 is TGCGCCAGCAGCTGGGTGGGGGGATACACTGAAGCTTTCTTT.

The chain is built from TRBV27 and TRBJ2-7; 9 bases match TRBD2. The CDR3 runs 13 residues. Looked up from germline, CDR1 is MNHEY and CDR2 is SMNVEV (reference sequence). Unmatched junction bases numbered 2, after V lost 5 bases and J lost 3 bases. The CDR3 DNA reads as TGTGCCAGCAGTCTAGCGGGATTCTACGAGCAGTACTTC. Its translation is CASSLAGFYEQYF.

This clone was seen a single time. The V call is TRBV29-1, the J call TRBJ2-7; 12 bases align to TRBD1. Trimming removed 1 base from V and 2 bases from J; junction bases left unmatched: 3. Germline loops: CDR1 SQVTM, CDR2 ANQGSEA. The CDR3 length is 15 residues. The CDR3, as DNA: TGCAGCGTTGAAGGGGGGACAGGGGGCCCCTACGAGCAGTACTTC. Its protein product is CSVEGGTGGPYEQYF.

The chain combines TRBV29-1 with TRBJ2-1; the match to TRBD2 covers 8 bases. CDR1 and CDR2 (germline): SQVTM, ANQGSEA. The CDR3 length is 14 residues. After removal of 7 bases from V and 5 bases from J, the junction contained 10 bases not matched to a gene. CDR3 amino acids: CSAHTSGIDNEQFF. DNA for the CDR3: TGCAGCGCCCATACTAGCGGTATAGACAATGAGCAGTTCTTC.

The V gene is TRBV4-1, the J gene TRBJ2-7, with D hard to call. This CDR3 is 14 amino acids long. Germline CDR1 is MGHRA and CDR2 is YSYEKL. V was pared by 1 base and J by 5 bases, with 12 bases between. Here the CDR3 DNA reads TGCGCCAGCAGCCAAGGGTTGGGTTCCAACGAGCAGTACTTC. Translating it yields CASSQGLGSNEQYF.

The chain has TRBV7-9 and TRBJ2-1, with TRBD1 matching 7 bases. The ends lost 0 bases at V and 4 bases at J; junction bases unmatched: 0. Germline V gene lookup returns CDR1 SEHNR and CDR2 FQNEAQ (reference sequence). The CDR3 is 14 amino acids. The CDR3 nucleotides read TGTGCCAGCAGCTTAGCGGGACAGTACAATGAGCAGTTCTTC. It codes for CASSLAGQYNEQFF.

The chain carries TRBV5-1 and TRBJ2-5; D unresolved. The J call may be incorrect, as the DNA end agrees better with TRBJ2-7. This CDR3 contains 15 residues. Germline V gives CDR1 SGHRS, CDR2 YFSETQ. In nucleotides, the CDR3 is TGCGCCAGCAGCTTGGAGGGCAGGAGTGGAAACGAGCAGTACTTC. It is translated as CASSLEGRSGNEQYF.

This clone has just one count. V usage is TRBV28 and J usage is TRBJ1-5, with a weak D call TRBD1 (6 bases). V lost 5 bases and J 4 bases, leaving 21 bases between the germline ends. Germline lookup yields CDR1 MDHEN and CDR2 SYDVKM. CDR3 size: 17 residues. CDR3: CASSPNQARTANQPQHF. As DNA, the CDR3 is TGTGCCAGCAGTCCAAATCAGGCTAGGACAGCGAATCAGCCCCAGCATTTT. The variable domain in full, with the rest retrieved from reference TRBV28 and TRBJ1-5, is DVKVTQSSRYLVKRTGEKVFLECVQDMDHENMFWYRQDPGLGLRLIYFSYDVKMKEKGDIPEGYSVSREKKERFSLILESASTNQTSMYLCASSPNQARTANQPQHFGDGTRLSIL.

V is TRBV6-6 and J is TRBJ2-5, with 8 bases that match TRBD2. The length of the CDR3 is 15 residues. Germline-derived CDR1 and CDR2 are MNHNY and SVGAGI (reference sequence). V gave up 0 bases and J gave up 4 bases; unmatched junction bases: 4. In nucleotides, the CDR3 is TGTGCCAGCAGTTACTCTCTCGCGGGAGGAGAGACCCAGTACTTC. Its protein product is CASSYSLAGGETQYF.

The gene calls are TRBV28 and TRBJ2-1; 13 bases are a match to TRBD2. The V segment lost 3 bases and the J segment 6 bases; nucleotides outside the gene matches: 5. This CDR3 comprises 16 residues. Germline-derived CDR1 and CDR2 are MDHEN and SYDVKM. CDR3 nucleotide sequence: TGTGCCAGCAGTTTGGAAGGACTAGCGGGAGTCAATGAGCAGTTCTTC. It specifies CASSLEGLAGVNEQFF.